This entry lists 10 T cell receptor beta chains sequenced from one sample in a study of CD8+ T cells in alopecia areata. The treatment here: oral pan-JAK inhibitor, 5-10 mg twice daily. Extracted from the samples, RNA was reverse transcribed into cDNA to serve as the sequencing template. Method: immunoSEQ multiplex PCR; TCRdb's copy keeps in-frame clones and lacks some. Among over 95,000 clones listed, approximately 60% were seen once. Specimen: CD8+ T cells sorted from blood, collected at week 4, from a patient treated with tofacitinib. The receptors come from a human donor with alopecia areata.

In its sample, this clone was seen a few times. For the CDR3, the DNA is TGTGCCTGGAGTGTACTGTCGGGAGGGCCCAGTGCTGAGCAGTTCTTC. This translates into CAWSVLSGGPSAEQFF. This chain connects TRBV30 to TRBJ2-1; 8 positions match TRBD2. The CDR3 runs to 16 residues. Germline lookup yields CDR1 GTSNPN and CDR2 SVGIG (reference sequence). The ends lost 0 bases at V and 9 bases at J; junction bases unmatched: 13.

V gene TRBV14 combines with J gene TRBJ2-1, with D possibly matching TRBD2 (6 bases). Germline V gene data show CDR1 as SGHDN and CDR2 as FVKESK. This CDR3 region has 14 residues. Deletions cut 4 bases from V and 7 bases from J, with 14 bases between. CDR3 sequence reads: CASSPRREGNEQFF. The CDR3 DNA reads as TGTGCCAGCAGCCCTCGGAGGGAAGGGAATGAGCAGTTCTTC.

This clone was seen only once. The J gene is TRBJ2-2, the V gene TRBV19; TRBD1 is a possible D gene (5 bases). CDR1 is LNHDA and CDR2 is SQIVND in the germline V gene (reference sequence). The CDR3 runs 14 residues. Trimming cost V 8 bases and J 0 bases, with 10 bases left between them. CDR3 sequence: CASWPGTNTGELFF. The CDR3 DNA sequence: TGTGCCAGTTGGCCAGGGACGAACACCGGGGAGCTGTTTTTT.

Comments on this clone: Within the sample, other DNA sequences also encode this same CDR3. CDR3 DNA sequence: TGTGCCAGCAGCGTAGAGGGTAGCACAGATACGCAGTATTTT. This codes for CASSVEGSTDTQYF. The chain has TRBV9 and TRBJ2-3; D gene uncertain. Germline loops: CDR1 SGDLS, CDR2 YYNGEE. This CDR3 comprises 14 residues. V lost 0 bases, J lost 0 bases, and 5 bases lay in between.

This sequence joins TRBV13 and TRBJ1-2; 8 bases are a match to TRBD1. V dropped 4 bases and J dropped 6; count of bases not matched to a gene: 7. The CDR3 length is 14 residues. Germline values: CDR1 PRHDT, CDR2 FYEKMQ (reference sequence). This CDR3 reads CASSSQDRDDGYTF. CDR3 coding DNA: TGTGCCAGCAGCTCCCAGGACAGGGATGATGGCTACACCTTC.

This clone has more than one count but fewer than ten. The chain carries TRBV7-2 and TRBJ2-3; D possibly matches TRBD1 or TRBD2 (5 bases each). Germline lookup yields CDR1 SGHTA and CDR2 FQGNSA. V gave up 1 base and J gave up 2 bases, with 13 bases separating them. The CDR3 loop spans 16 amino acids. The CDR3 DNA is TGTGCCAGCAGCTTAGTCCGGGGACCTGCCACAGATACGCAGTATTTT. Protein sequence: CASSLVRGPATDTQYF.

The chain has TRBV19 and TRBJ2-1, with unresolved D. This CDR3 is built from 15 residues. V dropped 4 bases and J dropped 4 bases, with 14 bases sitting between them. CDR1 and CDR2 (germline): LNHDA, SQIVND (reference sequence). As DNA, the CDR3 is TGTGCCAGTAGTACCGCCCCGGAAGGGTACAATGAGCAGTTCTTC. It is translated as CASSTAPEGYNEQFF. The whole variable domain, filled in from reference TRBV19 and TRBJ2-1, reads DGGITQSPKYLFRKEGQNVTLSCEQNLNHDAMYWYRQDPGQGLRLIYYSQIVNDFQKGDIAEGYSVSREKKESFPLTVTSAQKNPTAFYLCASSTAPEGYNEQFFGPGTRLTVL.

The chain recombines TRBV5-1 with TRBJ2-1; D perhaps matches TRBD1 (8 bases). The CDR3 length is 15 residues. With 5 bases removed from V and 8 bases from J, the gap between germline ends came to 20 bases. Germline loops: CDR1 SGHRS, CDR2 YFSETQ. The CDR3 nucleotides read TGCGCCAGCAGGACACAGGGGGGGACTATCGATGAGCAGTTCTTC. The encoded protein is CASRTQGGTIDEQFF. Looking up the rest from reference TRBV5-1 and TRBJ2-1 gives the full variable domain: KAGVTQTPRYLIKTRGQQVTLSCSPISGHRSVSWYQQTPGQGLQFLFEYFSETQRNKGNFPGRFSGRQFSNSRSEMNVSTLELGDSALYLCASRTQGGTIDEQFFGPGTRLTVL.

The table lists this clone with a few counts. The V and J genes are TRBV27 and TRBJ2-1; 7 nucleotides line up with TRBD2. After removal of 2 bases from V and 4 bases from J, the junction contained 8 bases not matched to a gene. Germline lookup yields CDR1 MNHEY and CDR2 SMNVEV (reference sequence). This CDR3 comprises 16 residues. The CDR3 reads CASSLTRASGYNEQFF. CDR3 bases: TGTGCCAGCAGTTTAACAAGGGCTAGCGGATACAATGAGCAGTTCTTC.

V and J are TRBV5-1 and TRBJ2-7; tentative D call: TRBD2 (8 bases). V lost 5 bases to trimming and J lost 4 bases, with 19 bases between them. The CDR3 is 15 residues long. Germline CDR1 and CDR2: SGHRS and YFSETQ. CDR3 loop: CASRAGDSRPYEQYF. As DNA, the CDR3 is TGCGCCAGCAGAGCGGGGGACAGCAGACCTTACGAGCAGTACTTC.